A single T cell receptor beta chain is shown here with its context. Data came from immunoSEQ multiplex PCR; TCRdb stores just in-frame clones and leaves some out. The sample contains around 230,000 clones, 75% to 90% of which appear only once. These data are taken from a study of blood T cell repertoires in COVID-19. The receptor was derived from a man aged 55 to 70 who had recovered from COVID-19. Sequencing was carried out using peripheral blood.

The CDR3 reads CASSLLGTGQNIQYF. DNA of the CDR3: TGTGCCAGCTCACTGCTAGGGACAGGGCAAAACATTCAGTACTTC. The chain joins TRBV18 to TRBJ2-4; TRBD1 aligns across 9 bases. J gave up 5 bases and V 4 bases, and 6 bases lay outside the gene matches. The CDR3 runs to 15 residues. CDR1 and CDR2 (germline): KGHSH, LQKENI.